This T cell receptor beta chain appears in the sequencing data of a study of T cells expressing NK-cell markers. Germline CDR1 and CDR2: SNHLY and FYNNEI. The CDR3 loop spans 13 amino acids. From the 5' RACE reads, TCRdb lists one entry per CDR3 protein and no DNA. The data show some 390,000 distinct CDR3 sequences, and the top ten clones hold around 10%. What was sequenced was blood T cells: a sorted CD56 or NKG2C T cell subset, CD4+ or CD8+ T cells, or bulk PBMC T cells (not recorded which). The receptor's source is a woman in her forties or fifties in good health. The chain uses TRBV2 and TRBJ2-3; the TRBD2 assignment by TCRdb is unverifiable without DNA. The CDR3 sequence is CASRAGVKDTQYF.